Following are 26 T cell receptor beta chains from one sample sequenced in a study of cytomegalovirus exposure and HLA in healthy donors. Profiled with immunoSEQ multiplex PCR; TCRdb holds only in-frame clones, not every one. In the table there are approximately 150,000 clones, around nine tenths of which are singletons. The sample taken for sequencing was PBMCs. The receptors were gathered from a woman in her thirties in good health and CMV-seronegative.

This CDR3 reads CASMGTLTEAFF. The CDR3 nucleotides read TGTGCCAGCATGGGGACACTGACTGAAGCTTTCTTT. This rearrangement joins TRBV6-1 to TRBJ1-1, with D possibly matching TRBD1 (6 bases). The CDR3 covers 12 residues. The germline V gene encodes CDR1 MNHNS and CDR2 SASEGT. Trimming shortened V by 7 bases and J by 5 bases, and 11 bases separated the two germline ends.

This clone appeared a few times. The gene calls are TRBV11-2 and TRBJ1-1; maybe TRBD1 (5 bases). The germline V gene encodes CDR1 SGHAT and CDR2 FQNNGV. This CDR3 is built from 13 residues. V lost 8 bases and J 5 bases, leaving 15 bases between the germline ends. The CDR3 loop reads CASQGEGRTEAFF. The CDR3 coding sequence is TGTGCCAGCCAGGGTGAGGGGAGGACTGAAGCTTTCTTT.

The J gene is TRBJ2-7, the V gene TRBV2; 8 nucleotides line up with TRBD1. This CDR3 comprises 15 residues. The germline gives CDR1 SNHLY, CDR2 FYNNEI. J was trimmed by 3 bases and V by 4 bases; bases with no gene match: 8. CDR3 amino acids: CASSVGQGAVYEQYF. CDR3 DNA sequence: TGTGCCAGCAGTGTGGGGCAGGGGGCGGTCTACGAGCAGTACTTC.

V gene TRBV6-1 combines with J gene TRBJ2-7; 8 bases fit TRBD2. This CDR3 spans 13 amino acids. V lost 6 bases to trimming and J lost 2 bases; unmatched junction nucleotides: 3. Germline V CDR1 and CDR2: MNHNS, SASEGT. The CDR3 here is CASRRGGTYEQYF. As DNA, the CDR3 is TGTGCCAGCAGGCGCGGGGGGACCTACGAGCAGTACTTC.

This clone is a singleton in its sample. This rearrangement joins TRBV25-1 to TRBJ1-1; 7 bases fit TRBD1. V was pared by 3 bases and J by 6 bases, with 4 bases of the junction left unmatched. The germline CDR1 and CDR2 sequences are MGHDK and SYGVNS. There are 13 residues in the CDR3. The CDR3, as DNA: TGTGCCAGCAGTGAGTCTGACAGGGCTGAAGCTTTCTTT. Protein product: CASSESDRAEAFF.

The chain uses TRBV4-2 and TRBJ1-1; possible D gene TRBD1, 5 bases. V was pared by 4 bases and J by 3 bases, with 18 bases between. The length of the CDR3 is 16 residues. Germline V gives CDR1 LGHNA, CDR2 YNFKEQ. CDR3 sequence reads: CASSLIWGGSDTEAFF. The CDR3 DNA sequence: TGTGCCAGCAGCCTAATCTGGGGCGGATCGGACACTGAAGCTTTCTTT.

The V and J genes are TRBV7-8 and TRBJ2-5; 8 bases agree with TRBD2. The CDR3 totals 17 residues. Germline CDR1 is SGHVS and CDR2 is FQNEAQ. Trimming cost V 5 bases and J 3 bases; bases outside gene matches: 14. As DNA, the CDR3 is TGTGCCAGCAGCCACGTATGGGATGGTAGCGGGGAAGAGACCCAGTACTTC. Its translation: CASSHVWDGSGEETQYF.

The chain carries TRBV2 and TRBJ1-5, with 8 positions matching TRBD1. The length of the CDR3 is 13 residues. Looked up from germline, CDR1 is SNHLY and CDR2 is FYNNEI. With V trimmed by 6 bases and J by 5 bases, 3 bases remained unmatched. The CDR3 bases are TGTGCCAGCAGGAAGACAGGGGATCAGCCCCAGCATTTT. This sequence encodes CASRKTGDQPQHF.

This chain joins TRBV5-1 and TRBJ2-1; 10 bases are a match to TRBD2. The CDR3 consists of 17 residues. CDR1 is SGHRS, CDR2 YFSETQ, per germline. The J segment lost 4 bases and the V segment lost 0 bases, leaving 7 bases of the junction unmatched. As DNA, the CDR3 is TGCGCCAGCAGCTTGGGGCCTAGCGGGGGCCCTTACAATGAGCAGTTCTTC. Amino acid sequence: CASSLGPSGGPYNEQFF. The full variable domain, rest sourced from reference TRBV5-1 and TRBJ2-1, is KAGVTQTPRYLIKTRGQQVTLSCSPISGHRSVSWYQQTPGQGLQFLFEYFSETQRNKGNFPGRFSGRQFSNSRSEMNVSTLELGDSALYLCASSLGPSGGPYNEQFFGPGTRLTVL.

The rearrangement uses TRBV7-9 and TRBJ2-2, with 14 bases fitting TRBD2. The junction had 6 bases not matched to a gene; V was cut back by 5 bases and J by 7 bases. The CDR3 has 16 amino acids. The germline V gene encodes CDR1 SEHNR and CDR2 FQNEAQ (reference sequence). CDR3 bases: TGTGCCAGCAGCCGACTAGCGGGGGGGCTCGTCGGGGAGCTGTTTTTT. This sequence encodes CASSRLAGGLVGELFF.

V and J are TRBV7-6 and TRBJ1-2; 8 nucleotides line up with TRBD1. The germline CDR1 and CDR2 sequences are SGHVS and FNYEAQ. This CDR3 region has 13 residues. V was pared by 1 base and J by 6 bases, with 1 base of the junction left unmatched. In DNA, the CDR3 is TGTGCCAGCAGCTTAGGGACAGGGAATGGCTACACCTTC. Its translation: CASSLGTGNGYTF.

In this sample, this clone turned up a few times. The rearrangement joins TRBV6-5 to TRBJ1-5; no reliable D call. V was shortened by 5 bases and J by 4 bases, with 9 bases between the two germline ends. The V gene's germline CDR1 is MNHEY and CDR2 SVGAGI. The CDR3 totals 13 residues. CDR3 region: CASSRQDNQPQHF. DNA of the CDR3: TGTGCCAGCAGTAGACAAGATAATCAGCCCCAGCATTTT.

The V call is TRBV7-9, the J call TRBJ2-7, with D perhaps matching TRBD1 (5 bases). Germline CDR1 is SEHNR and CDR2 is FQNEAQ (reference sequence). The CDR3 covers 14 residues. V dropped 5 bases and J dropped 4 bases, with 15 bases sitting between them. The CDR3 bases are TGTGCCAGCAGCCCCCGCGACAGCAAGTACGAGCAGTACTTC. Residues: CASSPRDSKYEQYF.

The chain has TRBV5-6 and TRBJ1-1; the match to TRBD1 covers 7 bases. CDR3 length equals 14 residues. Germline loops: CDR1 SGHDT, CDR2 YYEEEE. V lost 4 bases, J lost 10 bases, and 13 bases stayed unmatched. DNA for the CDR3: TGTGCCAGCAGCGCCGGGACAGCGAGTCTGAGAGCTTTCTTT. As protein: CASSAGTASLRAFF.

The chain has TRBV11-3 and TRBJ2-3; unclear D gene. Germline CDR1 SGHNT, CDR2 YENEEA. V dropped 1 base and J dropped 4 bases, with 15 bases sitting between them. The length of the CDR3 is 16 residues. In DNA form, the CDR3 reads TGTGCCAGCAGCTTAGTTCCGCCCGAGATCCCAGATACGCAGTATTTT. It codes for CASSLVPPEIPDTQYF. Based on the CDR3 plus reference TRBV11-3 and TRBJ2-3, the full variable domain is EAGVVQSPRYKIIEKKQPVAFWCNPISGHNTLYWYLQNLGQGPELLIRYENEEAVDDSQLPKDRFSAERLKGVDSTLKIQPAELGDSAVYLCASSLVPPEIPDTQYFGPGTRLTVL.

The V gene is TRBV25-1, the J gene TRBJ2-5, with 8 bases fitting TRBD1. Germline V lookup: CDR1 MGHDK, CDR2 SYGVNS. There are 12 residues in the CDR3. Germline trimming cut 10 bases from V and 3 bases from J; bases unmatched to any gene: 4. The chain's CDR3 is CATADREETQYF. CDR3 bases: TGTGCCACCGCGGACAGGGAAGAGACCCAGTACTTC. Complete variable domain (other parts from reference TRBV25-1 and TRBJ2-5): EADIYQTPRYLVIGTGKKITLECSQTMGHDKMYWYQQDPGMELHLIHYSYGVNSTEKGDLSSESTVSRIRTEHFPLTLESARPSHTSQYLCATADREETQYFGPGTRLLVL.

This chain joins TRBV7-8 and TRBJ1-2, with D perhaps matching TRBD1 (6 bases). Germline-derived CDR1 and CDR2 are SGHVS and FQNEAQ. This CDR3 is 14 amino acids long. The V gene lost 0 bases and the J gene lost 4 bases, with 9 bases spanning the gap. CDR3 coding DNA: TGTGCCAGCAGCTTAGCCCACAGGGCCTATGGCTACACCTTC. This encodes CASSLAHRAYGYTF.

The CDR3 region has the DNA TGTGCCATCAGTGACCGGGACAGGGATGGCTACACCTTC. Translating gives CAISDRDRDGYTF. V usage is TRBV10-3 and J usage is TRBJ1-2; TRBD1 agrees at 9 bases. The V and J ends lost 3 bases and 6 bases, in that order; junction bases with no gene match: 2. CDR1 and CDR2 from the germline V gene are ENHRY and SYGVKD. The CDR3 runs 13 residues.

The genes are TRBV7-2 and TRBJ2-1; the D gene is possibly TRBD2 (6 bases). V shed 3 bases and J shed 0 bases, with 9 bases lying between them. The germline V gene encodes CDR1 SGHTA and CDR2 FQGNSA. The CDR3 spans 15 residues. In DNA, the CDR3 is TGTGCCAGCAGCTTCTCTAGCGTCTCCTACAATGAGCAGTTCTTC. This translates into CASSFSSVSYNEQFF.

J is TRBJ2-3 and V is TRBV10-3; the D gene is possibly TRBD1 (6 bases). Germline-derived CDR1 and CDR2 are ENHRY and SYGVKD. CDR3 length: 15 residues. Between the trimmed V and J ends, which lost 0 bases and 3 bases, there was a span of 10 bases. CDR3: CAISESLQGTDTQYF. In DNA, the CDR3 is TGTGCCATCAGTGAGTCTCTACAGGGAACAGATACGCAGTATTTT.

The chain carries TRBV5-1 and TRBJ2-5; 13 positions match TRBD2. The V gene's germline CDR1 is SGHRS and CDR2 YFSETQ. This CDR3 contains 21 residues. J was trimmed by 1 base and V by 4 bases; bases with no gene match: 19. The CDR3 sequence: CASSRGGLAGSAQISQETQYF. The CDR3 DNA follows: TGCGCCAGCAGCCGAGGGGGACTAGCGGGGAGCGCCCAAATTTCCCAAGAGACCCAGTACTTC.

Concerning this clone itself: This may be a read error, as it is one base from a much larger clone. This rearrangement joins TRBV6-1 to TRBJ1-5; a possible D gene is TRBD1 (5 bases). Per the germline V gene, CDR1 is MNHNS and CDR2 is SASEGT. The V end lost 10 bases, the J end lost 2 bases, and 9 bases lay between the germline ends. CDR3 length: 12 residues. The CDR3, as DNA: TGTGCCAACCGGGGGGGCAATCAGCCCCAGCATTTT. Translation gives CANRGGNQPQHF.

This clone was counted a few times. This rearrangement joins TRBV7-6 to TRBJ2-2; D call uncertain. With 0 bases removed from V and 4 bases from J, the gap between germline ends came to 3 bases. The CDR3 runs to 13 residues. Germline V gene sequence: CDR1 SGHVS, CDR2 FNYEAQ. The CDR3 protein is CASSLAATGELFF. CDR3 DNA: TGTGCCAGCAGCTTAGCAGCCACCGGGGAGCTGTTTTTT.

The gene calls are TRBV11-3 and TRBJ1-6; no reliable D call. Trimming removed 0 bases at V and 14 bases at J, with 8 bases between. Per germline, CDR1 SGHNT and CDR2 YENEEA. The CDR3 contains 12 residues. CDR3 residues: CASSLDQFALHF. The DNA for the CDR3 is TGTGCCAGCAGCTTAGATCAGTTCGCCCTCCACTTT.

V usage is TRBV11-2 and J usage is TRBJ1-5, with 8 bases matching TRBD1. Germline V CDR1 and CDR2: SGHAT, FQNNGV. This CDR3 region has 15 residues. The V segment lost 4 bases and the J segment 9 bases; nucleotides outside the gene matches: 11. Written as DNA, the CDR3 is TGTGCCAGCAGCTCGGACAGGGAACAGGGGCGGCCCCAGCATTTT. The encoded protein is CASSSDREQGRPQHF.

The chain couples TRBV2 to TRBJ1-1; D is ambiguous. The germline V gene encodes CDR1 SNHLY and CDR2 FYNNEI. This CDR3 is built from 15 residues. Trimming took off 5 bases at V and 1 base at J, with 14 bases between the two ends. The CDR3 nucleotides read TGTGCCAGCAGTCCCTGGGCGCGGGGGAACACTGAAGCTTTCTTT. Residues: CASSPWARGNTEAFF.